This is a list of T cell receptor beta chains from one sample in a study of blood T cell repertoires in COVID-19. Produced via immunoSEQ multiplex PCR; TCRdb's table is partial and in-frame only. The data show 190,000 or so clones, around 80% seen once. The sample consisted of peripheral blood. Every receptor here comes from a man between 45 and 60 years old who had recovered from COVID-19. Both conserved end residues are part of each CDR3. The D gene is left open where the match is weak. A row's size may be missing; if present it is once, few, many or a size class.

D gene,V gene,clone size,CDR3 length,J gene,CDR3 DNA,CDR3 protein
.,TRBV18,.,12,TRBJ2-5,TGTGCCAGCTCACTCCCGGGAGAGACCCAGTACTTC,CASSLPGETQYF
.,TRBV7-8,once,14,TRBJ1-4,TGTGCCAGCAGCTACAGCTCAACTAATGAAAAACTGTTTTTT,CASSYSSTNEKLFF
.,TRBV15,.,14,TRBJ1-2,TGTGCCACCAGCAGAGCAGGGACTTATTTCGGCTACACCTTC,CATSRAGTYFGYTF
TRBD1,TRBV18,.,13,TRBJ2-5,TGTGCCAGCTCACCAGGACAGGCGGAGACCCAGTACTTC,CASSPGQAETQYF
TRBD2,TRBV5-5,once,16,TRBJ2-7,TGTGCCAGCAGCTTGGCGTCGACTAGCGGGATATACGAGCAGTACTTC,CASSLASTSGIYEQYF
.,TRBV19,many,17,TRBJ2-3,TGTGCCAGTAGTAAAGTAGGACTCTCCTACAGCACAGATACGCAGTATTTT,CASSKVGLSYSTDTQYF
.,TRBV19,.,13,TRBJ1-3,TGTGCCAGCCAACAGGACTCTGGAAACACCATATATTTT,CASQQDSGNTIYF
TRBD1,TRBV28,.,15,TRBJ1-4,TGTGCCAGCAGTGCCCCGGGACAGCTTAATGAAAAACTGTTTTTT,CASSAPGQLNEKLFF
TRBD1,TRBV15,.,13,TRBJ2-7,TGTGCCACCAGCAGGGACAGGGGCTACGAGCAGTACTTC,CATSRDRGYEQYF
.,TRBV4-2,many,14,TRBJ1-2,TGTGCCAGCAGCCAAGAGTTGAGTGCCTATGGCTACACCTTC,CASSQELSAYGYTF
TRBD1,TRBV2,.,18,TRBJ2-6,TGTGCCAGCAGCGACACCGGGACAGCACCCTCTGGGGCCAACGTCCTGACTTTC,CASSDTGTAPSGANVLTF
TRBD1,TRBV25-1,.,13,TRBJ1-2,TGTGCCAGCAGGCAGGGGGCTAACTATGGCTACACCTTC,CASRQGANYGYTF
.,TRBV27,.,13,TRBJ1-2,TGTGCCAGCAGTTTAAAACAGCGGTATGGCTACACCTTC,CASSLKQRYGYTF
.,TRBV28,.,13,TRBJ1-1,TGTGCCAGCAGTTTGGGAGGGGCCCTGCTCCCTTTCTTT,CASSLGGALLPFF
TRBD1,TRBV5-1,.,13,TRBJ1-1,TGCGCCAGCAGCAACAGGGGCAGTGCTGAAGCTTTCTTT,CASSNRGSAEAFF
TRBD2,TRBV28,.,16,TRBJ2-5,TGTGCCAGCAGTTTATTTGGTAGCGGGGACCAAGAGACCCAGTACTTC,CASSLFGSGDQETQYF
.,TRBV28,.,18,TRBJ1-5,TGTGCCAGCAGACCCTGGTGGCCTGGGGAGTCTCACAATCAGCCCCAGCATTTT,CASRPWWPGESHNQPQHF
.,TRBV27,.,14,TRBJ1-1,TGTGCCAGCAGTGACCAGGAACGAACGACTGAAGCTTTCTTT,CASSDQERTTEAFF
.,TRBV2,.,15,TRBJ1-5,TGTGCCAGCAGTCTAGGACGAGCGGGGGCTCAGCCCCAGCATTTT,CASSLGRAGAQPQHF
TRBD2,TRBV11-2,.,15,TRBJ2-1,TGTGCCAGCAGCTTATTCGGGACTAGCACCAATGAGCAGTTCTTC,CASSLFGTSTNEQFF
.,TRBV12-3/TRBV12-4,few,11,TRBJ1-1,TGTGCCAGCACCCCTCTATATGAAGCTTTCTTT,CASTPLYEAFF
.,TRBV7-2,.,14,TRBJ1-1,TGTGCCAGCAGCTTGCCGGGTGTTGGCACTGAAGCTTTCTTT,CASSLPGVGTEAFF
.,TRBV29-1,.,15,TRBJ1-1,TGCAGCGTTGACCATGGAGGGCAGGGAGGCACTGAAGCTTTCTTT,CSVDHGGQGGTEAFF
TRBD2,TRBV9,many,18,TRBJ2-1,TGTGCCAGCAGCGACGGGACTAGCGGGAGGATACCCTACAATGAGCAGTTCTTC,CASSDGTSGRIPYNEQFF
TRBD1,TRBV19,.,13,TRBJ2-7,TGTGCCAGTAGCGACAGGGGGCAAAACGAGCAGTACTTC,CASSDRGQNEQYF
.,TRBV20-1,once,12,TRBJ1-2,TGCAGTGCTAGTGAACGGAACTATGGCTACACCTTC,CSASERNYGYTF
TRBD2,TRBV5-4,.,17,TRBJ2-1,TGTGCCAGCAGCGGAGGGACTAGCGGCCAGCAATACAATGAGCAGTTCTTC,CASSGGTSGQQYNEQFF
TRBD1,TRBV5-1,few,14,TRBJ2-1,TGCGCCAGCAGCTTGTTACAGGGGCCCAATGAGCAGTTCTTC,CASSLLQGPNEQFF